Below are 32 T cell receptor beta chains sequenced from a single sample in a study of blood T cell repertoires in COVID-19. Here immunoSEQ multiplex PCR was the method, and the copy in TCRdb shows in-frame clones only, minus some. The sample includes 200,000 to 250,000 clones, under 90% of them seen just once. The sequenced material came from peripheral blood. These receptors were collected from an older woman who had recovered from COVID-19.

DNA for the CDR3: TGTGCCACCAGGGGGCCGGATTCCTATGGCTACACCTTC. As protein: CATRGPDSYGYTF. V and J are TRBV12-3 or TRBV12-4 and TRBJ1-2; TRBD1 aligns across 8 bases. The length of the CDR3 is 13 residues. V was clipped by 10 bases and J by 4 bases; unmatched bases: 8.

This clone was detected once. The chain combines TRBV10-3 with TRBJ1-6, with 11 bases lining up with TRBD1. The CDR3 has 18 residues. V trimming: 10 bases; J trimming: 7 bases; junction bases outside the gene matches: 18. Germline V gene lookup returns CDR1 ENHRY and CDR2 SYGVKD. In DNA form, the CDR3 reads TGTGCCACCCGGGCGATTGCGGACAGGGGGCGTACAAATTCACCCCTCCACTTT. It translates to CATRAIADRGRTNSPLHF.

The genes are TRBV3-1 (or the pseudogene TRBV3-2) and TRBJ2-1, with a weak D call TRBD2 (5 bases). V shed 5 bases and J shed 6 bases, with 17 bases lying between them. Germline loops: CDR1 LGHDT, CDR2 YNNKEL (reference sequence). The CDR3 is 15 residues long. This CDR3 reads CASSKLAHQVNEQFF. CDR3 sequence (DNA): TGTGCCAGCAGCAAGCTAGCCCACCAGGTCAATGAGCAGTTCTTC.

The V and J genes are TRBV3-1 (or the pseudogene TRBV3-2) and TRBJ2-2; a weak D match, TRBD1 (5 bases). V gave up 3 bases and J gave up 5 bases, with 13 bases separating them. This CDR3 spans 15 amino acids. Germline assignment: CDR1 LGHDT and CDR2 YNNKEL (reference sequence). The CDR3 is CASSHRQGWTGELFF. In DNA form, the CDR3 reads TGTGCCAGCAGCCATCGGCAGGGTTGGACCGGGGAGCTGTTTTTT.

This rearrangement joins TRBV7-3 to TRBJ2-5, with D possibly being TRBD2 (6 bases). The germline CDR1 and CDR2 sequences are SGHTA and FQGTGA. This CDR3 comprises 15 residues. Deletions cut 5 bases from V and 2 bases from J, with 15 bases between. CDR3 sequence (DNA): TGTGCCAGCAGCCCCCTGGGGGGAATACAAGAGACCCAGTACTTC. Encoded protein: CASSPLGGIQETQYF.

This clone was picked up a small number of times. V and J are TRBV18 and TRBJ1-1; TRBD1 is a possible D gene (5 bases). This CDR3 is 15 amino acids long. Trimming stripped 3 bases from V and 5 bases from J, with 16 bases between. Germline CDR1 KGHSH, CDR2 LQKENI. CDR3 nucleotides: TGTGCCAGCTCACCGCGGGATTTTACAGGTACTGAAGCTTTCTTT. Translating gives CASSPRDFTGTEAFF.

The CDR3 DNA is TGTGCCAGCAGCTTAGTTTTTTTCGGGGGACTAGCCAAAAACATTCAGTACTTC. This sequence encodes CASSLVFFGGLAKNIQYF. The rearrangement uses TRBV11-2 and TRBJ2-4; maybe TRBD2 (6 bases). The CDR3 totals 18 residues. Per germline, CDR1 SGHAT and CDR2 FQNNGV. Trimming removed 1 base from V and 0 bases from J, with 16 bases in between.

The V and J genes are TRBV18 and TRBJ2-7; 8 bases map to TRBD1. The V gene's germline CDR1 is KGHSH and CDR2 LQKENI. Unmatched junction bases numbered 4, after V lost 6 bases and J lost 0 bases. The CDR3 consists of 14 residues. The CDR3 loop reads CASSRDRFSYEQYF. As DNA, the CDR3 is TGTGCCAGCTCCCGGGACAGGTTCTCCTACGAGCAGTACTTC. The variable domain in full, with the rest retrieved from reference TRBV18 and TRBJ2-7, is NAGVMQNPRHLVRRRGQEARLRCSPMKGHSHVYWYRQLPEEGLKFMVYLQKENIIDESGMPKERFSAEFPKEGPSILRIQQVVRGDSAAYFCASSRDRFSYEQYFGPGTRLTVT.

In regard to this clone: The sample contains more than one DNA sequence encoding this CDR3. V is TRBV5-6 and J is TRBJ1-1; perhaps TRBD1 as D (6 bases). V lost 2 bases and J 0 bases, leaving 11 bases between the germline ends. From germline, CDR1 is SGHDT and CDR2 YYEEEE. The CDR3 consists of 15 residues. The chain's CDR3 is CASSFRGRMNTEAFF. As DNA, the CDR3 is TGTGCCAGCAGCTTCAGGGGCCGAATGAACACTGAAGCTTTCTTT.

The chain couples TRBV7-2 to TRBJ2-7; no firm D call. The CDR3 contains 14 residues. Trimming stripped 1 base from V and 5 bases from J, with 12 bases between. Per germline, CDR1 SGHTA and CDR2 FQGNSA. CDR3 amino acids: CASSLGASRHEQYF. CDR3 in DNA: TGTGCCAGCAGCTTAGGAGCATCGAGGCACGAGCAGTACTTC.

CDR3 in amino acids: CASSRTGAGANVLTF. CDR3 in DNA: TGTGCCAGCAGCCGGACAGGGGCTGGGGCCAACGTCCTGACTTTC. The chain combines TRBV7-9 with TRBJ2-6; 9 bases agree with TRBD1. V dropped 5 bases and J dropped 2; count of bases not matched to a gene: 1. This CDR3 has 15 amino acids. Germline loops: CDR1 SEHNR, CDR2 FQNEAQ (reference sequence).

The chain is built from TRBV9 and TRBJ2-1; TRBD2 agrees at 7 bases. Germline trimming cut 0 bases from V and 6 bases from J; bases unmatched to any gene: 6. The CDR3 runs 15 residues. CDR1 and CDR2 from the germline V gene are SGDLS and YYNGEE. CDR3 bases: TGTGCCAGCAGCGTAGCTAGGTGGGGGGGCAATGAGCAGTTCTTC. Its protein is CASSVARWGGNEQFF.

This clone was found a few times. The V and J genes are TRBV19 and TRBJ2-5; 9 positions agree with TRBD1. The CDR3 sequence is 19 residues long. Per the germline V gene, CDR1 is LNHDA and CDR2 is SQIVND (reference sequence). V gave up 4 bases and J gave up 7 bases; unmatched junction bases: 22. CDR3 protein: CASSSGSSVPGQGFGTQYF. The DNA for the CDR3 is TGTGCCAGTAGTAGCGGTTCCAGCGTTCCCGGACAGGGGTTTGGGACCCAGTACTTC. Full variable domain (outside the CDR3, taken from reference TRBV19 and TRBJ2-5): DGGITQSPKYLFRKEGQNVTLSCEQNLNHDAMYWYRQDPGQGLRLIYYSQIVNDFQKGDIAEGYSVSREKKESFPLTVTSAQKNPTAFYLCASSSGSSVPGQGFGTQYFGPGTRLLVL.

This chain joins TRBV5-1 and TRBJ1-6; D may be TRBD1 (5 bases). CDR3 length: 18 residues. Germline CDR1 and CDR2: SGHRS and YFSETQ. V was pared by 2 bases and J by 0 bases, with 15 bases between. The CDR3 protein is CASSLVGTVSSYNSPLHF. DNA for the CDR3: TGCGCCAGCAGCTTAGTTGGGACTGTGAGCTCCTATAATTCACCCCTCCACTTT.

The chain carries TRBV7-8 and TRBJ1-2; TRBD1 aligns across 8 bases. The V gene end was trimmed by 5 bases and the J gene end by 8 bases; junction bases not matched to a gene: 7. Germline V gives CDR1 SGHVS, CDR2 FQNEAQ. The CDR3 runs to 13 residues. CDR3: CASSQTGEKGYTF. The CDR3 DNA reads as TGTGCCAGCAGCCAGACAGGGGAAAAGGGCTACACCTTC.

This clone came up once. The genes are TRBV12-3 or TRBV12-4 and TRBJ1-1, with 7 bases matching TRBD1. This CDR3 region has 13 residues. V lost 6 bases, J lost 4 bases, and 5 bases stayed unmatched. In DNA form, the CDR3 reads TGTGCCAGCAGCGCCGCAGGGGGCACTGAAGCTTTCTTT. Its protein product is CASSAAGGTEAFF.

This clone was seen just once. The rearrangement joins TRBV19 to TRBJ1-5; TRBD1 matches 7 bases. Germline V lookup: CDR1 LNHDA, CDR2 SQIVND (reference sequence). The CDR3 has 14 residues. V shed 2 bases and J 9 bases; nucleotides not matched to a gene: 7. CDR3 amino acids: CASSINRGDRPQHF. Here the CDR3 DNA reads TGTGCCAGTAGTATAAACAGGGGTGATCGGCCCCAGCATTTT.

The rearrangement uses TRBV2 and TRBJ2-7; 10 bases fit TRBD2. The germline CDR1 and CDR2 sequences are SNHLY and FYNNEI. The CDR3 is 15 residues long. With V trimmed by 2 bases and J by 0 bases, 1 base remained unmatched. CDR3 residues: CASSEPSGGSYEQYF. The CDR3 DNA follows: TGTGCCAGCAGTGAACCTAGCGGGGGCTCCTACGAGCAGTACTTC.

J is TRBJ1-2 and V is TRBV2; 12 bases agree with TRBD1. V was pared by 8 bases and J by 5 bases, with 18 bases of the junction left unmatched. This CDR3 has 18 residues. Germline V lookup: CDR1 SNHLY, CDR2 FYNNEI. The DNA of the CDR3 is TGTGCCAGCGCGGGGCCTTCGGGACAGGGGGCGATAGTTTATGGCTACACCTTC. Its protein is CASAGPSGQGAIVYGYTF.

The genes are TRBV21-1 and TRBJ1-1; TRBD1, the table's D call, lacks a check against the DNA. TRBV21-1 is labeled a pseudogene. The CDR3 spans 10 residues. For the CDR3, the DNA is TGTGCCAGCAGACAGGTTGAAGCTTTCTTT. Protein sequence: CASRQVEAFF.

The chain uses TRBV18 and TRBJ2-7; 12 bases are shared with TRBD2. The CDR3 is 17 residues long. The J segment lost 6 bases and the V segment lost 5 bases, leaving 14 bases of the junction unmatched. Looked up from germline, CDR1 is KGHSH and CDR2 is LQKENI. The CDR3 coding sequence is TGTGCCAGCTCAATCACTAGCGGGGGGCTACAAGTCTCCGAGCAGTACTTC. Translation: CASSITSGGLQVSEQYF. The full variable domain, rest sourced from reference TRBV18 and TRBJ2-7, is NAGVMQNPRHLVRRRGQEARLRCSPMKGHSHVYWYRQLPEEGLKFMVYLQKENIIDESGMPKERFSAEFPKEGPSILRIQQVVRGDSAAYFCASSITSGGLQVSEQYFGPGTRLTVT.

The count of this clone is one. This chain connects TRBV4-1 to TRBJ2-3; 15 positions match TRBD2. V dropped 0 bases and J dropped 4; count of bases not matched to a gene: 8. The CDR3 spans 19 residues. Looked up from germline, CDR1 is MGHRA and CDR2 is YSYEKL. In nucleotides, the CDR3 is TGCGCCAGCAGCCAAGACCGGACTAGCGGGGGGGCCTTGGCAGATACGCAGTATTTT. Protein: CASSQDRTSGGALADTQYF.

The rearrangement links TRBV9 to TRBJ1-2, with D maybe TRBD1 (5 bases). Per the germline V gene, CDR1 is SGDLS and CDR2 is YYNGEE. Trimming took 0 bases from V and 3 from J, leaving 6 bases between them. The CDR3 length is 13 residues. In DNA, the CDR3 is TGTGCCAGCAGCGTAGGGACACACTATGGCTACACCTTC. As protein: CASSVGTHYGYTF.

The genes are TRBV5-1 and TRBJ2-1, with D possibly being TRBD1 (6 bases). Trimming stripped 6 bases from V and 7 bases from J, with 23 bases between. This CDR3 spans 16 amino acids. CDR1 is SGHRS, CDR2 YFSETQ, per germline. The CDR3 protein is CASTSSGGGGYNEQFF. The CDR3, as DNA: TGCGCCAGCACCAGTTCGGGTGGGGGCGGCTATAATGAGCAGTTCTTC.

The chain has TRBV5-6 and TRBJ1-2, with 7 bases lining up with TRBD1. CDR1 and CDR2 from the germline V gene are SGHDT and YYEEEE. The CDR3 runs 13 residues. Trimming took 5 bases from V and 4 from J; bases not matched to a gene: 5. CDR3 sequence reads: CASRPTGSYGYTF. CDR3 nucleotide sequence: TGTGCCAGCAGGCCGACAGGGTCCTATGGCTACACCTTC.

V and J are TRBV2 and TRBJ2-2; 9 bases are a match to TRBD2. Germline V gene lookup returns CDR1 SNHLY and CDR2 FYNNEI. The CDR3 sequence is 15 residues long. J lost 0 bases, V lost 6 bases, and 2 bases had no gene match. Here the CDR3 reads CASSLAGSNTGELFF. The DNA for the CDR3 is TGTGCCAGCAGCCTAGCGGGGTCGAACACCGGGGAGCTGTTTTTT.

The V and J genes are TRBV2 and TRBJ2-3, with D perhaps TRBD1 (5 bases). V shed 4 bases and J shed 0 bases, with 8 bases lying between them. The CDR3 has 14 amino acids. The germline V gene has CDR1 SNHLY and CDR2 FYNNEI. The CDR3 DNA reads TGTGCCAGCAGTGGGACACTTAGCACAGATACGCAGTATTTT. It yields the protein CASSGTLSTDTQYF.

The chain uses TRBV7-8 and TRBJ1-4; 7 nucleotides match TRBD1. Trimming removed 1 base from V and 5 bases from J; junction bases left unmatched: 1. The CDR3 has 14 residues. Germline loops: CDR1 SGHVS, CDR2 FQNEAQ. The CDR3 is CASSLGQGNEKLFF. The CDR3 nucleotides read TGTGCCAGCAGCTTAGGACAGGGCAATGAAAAACTGTTTTTT.

The rearrangement uses TRBV5-1 and TRBJ2-1; D remains ambiguous. V was trimmed by 0 bases and J by 8 bases, leaving 21 bases between them. The CDR3 is 17 residues long. Germline CDR1 SGHRS, CDR2 YFSETQ. The CDR3 DNA sequence: TGCGCCAGCAGCTTGGAATTCTTACAGTCTATGACCGATGAGCAGTTCTTC. Its protein product is CASSLEFLQSMTDEQFF.

The chain combines TRBV30 with TRBJ1-3, with D possibly TRBD1 on 5 matching bases. This CDR3 spans 15 amino acids. Germline assignment: CDR1 GTSNPN and CDR2 SVGIG (reference sequence). V dropped 1 base and J dropped 0 bases, with 10 bases sitting between them. CDR3 bases: TGTGCCTGGAGTGACGGGGGGAGCTCTGGAAACACCATATATTTT. Protein sequence: CAWSDGGSSGNTIYF.

This chain links TRBV7-6 with TRBJ2-2; 7 bases match TRBD2. Germline V gives CDR1 SGHVS, CDR2 FNYEAQ. The CDR3 loop spans 17 amino acids. Unmatched junction bases numbered 8, after V lost 0 bases and J lost 4 bases. The DNA for the CDR3 is TGTGCCAGCAGCTTAGCCCTCGGGGGGTCGGGCACCGGGGAGCTGTTTTTT. This sequence encodes CASSLALGGSGTGELFF. Variable domain in full (rest from reference TRBV7-6 and TRBJ2-2): GAGVSQSPRYKVTKRGQDVALRCDPISGHVSLYWYRQALGQGPEFLTYFNYEAQQDKSGLPNDRFSAERPEGSISTLTIQRTEQRDSAMYRCASSLALGGSGTGELFFGEGSRLTVL.

The chain has TRBV18 and TRBJ1-2, with D perhaps matching TRBD1 (5 bases). The CDR3 has 14 residues. In germline, CDR1 is KGHSH, CDR2 LQKENI. Deletions cut 3 bases from V and 6 bases from J, with 14 bases between. CDR3 protein: CASSPGREGDGYTF. The CDR3 region has the DNA TGTGCCAGCTCACCTGGCAGGGAGGGCGATGGCTACACCTTC.